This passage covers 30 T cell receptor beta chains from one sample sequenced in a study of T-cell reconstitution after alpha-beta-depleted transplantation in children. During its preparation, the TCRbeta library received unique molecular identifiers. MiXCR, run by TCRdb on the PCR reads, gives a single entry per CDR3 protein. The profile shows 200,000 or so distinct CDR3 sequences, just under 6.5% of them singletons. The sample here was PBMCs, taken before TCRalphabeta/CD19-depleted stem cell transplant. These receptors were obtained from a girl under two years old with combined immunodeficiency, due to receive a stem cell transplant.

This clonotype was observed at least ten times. This CDR3 reads CASGDENYHEQYF. For the CDR3, the DNA is TGTGCCAGCGGAGACGAGAACTACCACGAGCAGTACTTC. The V gene is TRBV7-9, the J gene TRBJ2-7; no firm D call. Per the germline V gene, CDR1 is SEHNR and CDR2 is FQNEAQ (reference sequence). V was trimmed by 8 bases and J by 5 bases, leaving 16 bases between them. CDR3 length equals 13 residues.

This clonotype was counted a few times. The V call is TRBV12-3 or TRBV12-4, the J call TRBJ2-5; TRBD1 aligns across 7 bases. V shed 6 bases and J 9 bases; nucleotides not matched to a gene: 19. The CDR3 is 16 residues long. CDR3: CASSKTTGPAVGAQYF. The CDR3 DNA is TGTGCCAGCAGCAAGACGACAGGGCCCGCGGTTGGGGCCCAGTACTTC.

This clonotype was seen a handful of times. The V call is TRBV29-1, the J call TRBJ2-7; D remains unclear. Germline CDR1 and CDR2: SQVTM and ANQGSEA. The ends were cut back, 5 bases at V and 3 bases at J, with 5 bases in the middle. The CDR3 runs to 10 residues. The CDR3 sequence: CSVSDYEQYF. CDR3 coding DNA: TGCAGCGTTAGCGACTACGAGCAGTACTTC.

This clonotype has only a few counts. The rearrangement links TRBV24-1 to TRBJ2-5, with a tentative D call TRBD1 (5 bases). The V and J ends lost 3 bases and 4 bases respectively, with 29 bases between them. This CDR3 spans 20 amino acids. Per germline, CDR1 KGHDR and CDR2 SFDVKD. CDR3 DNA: TGTGCCACCAGTGATCCGAGGACACTCGGTAGAGTTAAGCAGGGAGAGACCCAGTACTTC. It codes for CATSDPRTLGRVKQGETQYF.

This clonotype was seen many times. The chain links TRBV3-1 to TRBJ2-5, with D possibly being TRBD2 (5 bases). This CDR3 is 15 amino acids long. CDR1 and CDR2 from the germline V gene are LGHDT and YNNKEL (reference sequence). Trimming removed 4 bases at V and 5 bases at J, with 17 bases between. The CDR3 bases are TGTGCCAGCAGCCCAACTTGGAGGACCGCGGAGACCCAGTACTTC. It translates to CASSPTWRTAETQYF.

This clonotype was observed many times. This chain's CDR3 is CASKGPTQYF. The DNA of the CDR3 is TGTGCCAGCAAAGGGCCTACGCAGTATTTT. The V gene is TRBV12-3 or TRBV12-4, the J gene TRBJ2-3, with no clear D. Trimming left V 7 bases short and J 8 bases short, with 7 bases between. The length of the CDR3 is 10 residues.

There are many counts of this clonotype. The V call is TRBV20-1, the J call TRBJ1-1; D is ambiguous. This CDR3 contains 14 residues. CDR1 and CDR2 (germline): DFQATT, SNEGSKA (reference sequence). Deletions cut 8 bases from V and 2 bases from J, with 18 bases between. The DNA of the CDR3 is TGCAGTTCGGAAAACATGGACTATAACACTGAAGCTTTCTTT. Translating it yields CSSENMDYNTEAFF.

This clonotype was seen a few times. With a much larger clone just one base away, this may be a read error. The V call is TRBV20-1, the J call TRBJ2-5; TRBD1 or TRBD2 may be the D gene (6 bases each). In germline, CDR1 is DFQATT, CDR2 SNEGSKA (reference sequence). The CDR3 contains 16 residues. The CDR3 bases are TGCTGTGCTAGTGGCAGGAGGGGGAGGCGGCAAGAGACCCAGTACTTC. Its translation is CCASGRRGRRQETQYF.

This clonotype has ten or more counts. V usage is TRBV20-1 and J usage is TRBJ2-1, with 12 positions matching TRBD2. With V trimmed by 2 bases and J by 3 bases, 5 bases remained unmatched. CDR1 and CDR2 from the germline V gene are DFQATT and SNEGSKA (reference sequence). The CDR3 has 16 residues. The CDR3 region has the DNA TGCAGTGCTAGAAGACTAGCGGGAGAAGTCTACAATGAGCAGTTCTTC. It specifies CSARRLAGEVYNEQFF.

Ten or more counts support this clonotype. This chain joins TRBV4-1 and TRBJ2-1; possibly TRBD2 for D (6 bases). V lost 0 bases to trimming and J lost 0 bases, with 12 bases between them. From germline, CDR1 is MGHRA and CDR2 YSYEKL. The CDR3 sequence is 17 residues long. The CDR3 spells CASSQDEGLISYNEQFF. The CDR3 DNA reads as TGCGCCAGCAGCCAAGACGAGGGACTCATCTCCTACAATGAGCAGTTCTTC.

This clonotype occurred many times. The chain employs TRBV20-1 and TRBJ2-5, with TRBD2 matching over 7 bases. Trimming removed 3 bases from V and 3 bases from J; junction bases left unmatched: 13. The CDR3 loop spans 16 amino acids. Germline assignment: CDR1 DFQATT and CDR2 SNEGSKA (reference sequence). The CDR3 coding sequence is TGCAGTGCTAGTCCCTATGGGGGGAGGGTGGAAGAGACCCAGTACTTC. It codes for CSASPYGGRVEETQYF.

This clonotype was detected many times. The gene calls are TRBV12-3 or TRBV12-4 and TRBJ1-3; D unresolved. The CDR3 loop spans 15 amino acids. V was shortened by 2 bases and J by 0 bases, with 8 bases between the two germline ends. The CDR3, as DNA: TGTGCCAGCAGTTTATCGGAATACTCTGGAAACACCATATATTTT. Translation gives CASSLSEYSGNTIYF.

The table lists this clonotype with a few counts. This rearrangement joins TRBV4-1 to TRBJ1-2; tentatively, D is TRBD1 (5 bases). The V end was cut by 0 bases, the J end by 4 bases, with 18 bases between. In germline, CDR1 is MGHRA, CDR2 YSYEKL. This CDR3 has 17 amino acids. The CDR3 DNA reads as TGCGCCAGCAGCCAAGATAGTACCTTACAGGACCTCTATGGCTACACCTTC. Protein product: CASSQDSTLQDLYGYTF.

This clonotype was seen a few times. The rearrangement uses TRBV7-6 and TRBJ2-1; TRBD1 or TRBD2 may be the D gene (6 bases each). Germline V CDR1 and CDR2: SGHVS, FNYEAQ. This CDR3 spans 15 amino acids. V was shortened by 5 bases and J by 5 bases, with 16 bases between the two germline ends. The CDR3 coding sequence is TGTGCCAGCAGCCACCATGGGGGGCGGAACAATGAGCAGTTCTTC. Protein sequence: CASSHHGGRNNEQFF. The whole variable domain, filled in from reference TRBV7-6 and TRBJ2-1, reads GAGVSQSPRYKVTKRGQDVALRCDPISGHVSLYWYRQALGQGPEFLTYFNYEAQQDKSGLPNDRFSAERPEGSISTLTIQRTEQRDSAMYRCASSHHGGRNNEQFFGPGTRLTVL.

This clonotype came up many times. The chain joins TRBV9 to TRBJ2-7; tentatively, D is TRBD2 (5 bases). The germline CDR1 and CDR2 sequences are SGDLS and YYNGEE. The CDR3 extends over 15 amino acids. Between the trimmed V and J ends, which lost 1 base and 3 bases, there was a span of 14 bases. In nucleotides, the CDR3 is TGTGCCAGCAGCGTATATGACTATAACTTCTACGAGCAGTACTTC. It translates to CASSVYDYNFYEQYF. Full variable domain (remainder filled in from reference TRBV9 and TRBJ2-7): DSGVTQTPKHLITATGQRVTLRCSPRSGDLSVYWYQQSLDQGLQFLIQYYNGEERAKGNILERFSAQQFPDLHSELNLSSLELGDSALYFCASSVYDYNFYEQYFGPGTRLTVT.

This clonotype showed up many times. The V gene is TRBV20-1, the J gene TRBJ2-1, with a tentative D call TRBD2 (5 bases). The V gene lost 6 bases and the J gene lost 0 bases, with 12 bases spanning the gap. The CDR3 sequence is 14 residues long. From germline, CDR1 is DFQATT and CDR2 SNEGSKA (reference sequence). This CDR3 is CSAKDYSSYNEQFF. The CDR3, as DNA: TGCAGTGCCAAAGACTACAGCTCCTACAATGAGCAGTTCTTC.

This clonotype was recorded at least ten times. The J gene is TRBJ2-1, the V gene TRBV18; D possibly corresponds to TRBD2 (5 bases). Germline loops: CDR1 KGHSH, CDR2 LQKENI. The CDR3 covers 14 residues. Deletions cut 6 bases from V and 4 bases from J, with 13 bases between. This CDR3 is CASSSGFDYNEQFF. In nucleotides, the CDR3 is TGTGCCAGCTCCTCGGGGTTCGATTACAATGAGCAGTTCTTC.

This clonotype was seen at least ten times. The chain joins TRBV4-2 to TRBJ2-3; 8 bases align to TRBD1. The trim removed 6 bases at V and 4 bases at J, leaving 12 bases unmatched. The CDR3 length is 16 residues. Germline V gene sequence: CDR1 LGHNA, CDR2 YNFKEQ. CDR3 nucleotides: TGTGCCAGCAGGCTCAGCGGCAGGGGGCTGGCAGATACGCAGTATTTT. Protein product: CASRLSGRGLADTQYF.

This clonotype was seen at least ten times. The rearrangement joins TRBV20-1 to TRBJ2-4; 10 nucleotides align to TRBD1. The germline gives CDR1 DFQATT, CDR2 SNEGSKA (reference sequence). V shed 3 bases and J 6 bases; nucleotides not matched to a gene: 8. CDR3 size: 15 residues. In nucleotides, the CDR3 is TGCAGTGCTAGCCCAGGACAGGGGGATATAAACATTCAGTACTTC. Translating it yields CSASPGQGDINIQYF.

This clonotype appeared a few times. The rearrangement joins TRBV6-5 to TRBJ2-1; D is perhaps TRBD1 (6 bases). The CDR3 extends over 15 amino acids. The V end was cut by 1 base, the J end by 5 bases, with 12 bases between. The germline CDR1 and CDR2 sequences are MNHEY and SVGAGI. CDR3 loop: CASSYLAGANNEQFF. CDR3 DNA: TGTGCCAGCAGTTACTTGGCAGGGGCCAACAATGAGCAGTTCTTC.

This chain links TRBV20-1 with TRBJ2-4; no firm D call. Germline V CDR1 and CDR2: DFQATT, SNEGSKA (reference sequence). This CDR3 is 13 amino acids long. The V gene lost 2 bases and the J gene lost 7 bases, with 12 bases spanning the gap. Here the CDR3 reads CSARLGAPNIQYF. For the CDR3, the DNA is TGCAGTGCTAGATTGGGCGCTCCTAACATTCAGTACTTC.

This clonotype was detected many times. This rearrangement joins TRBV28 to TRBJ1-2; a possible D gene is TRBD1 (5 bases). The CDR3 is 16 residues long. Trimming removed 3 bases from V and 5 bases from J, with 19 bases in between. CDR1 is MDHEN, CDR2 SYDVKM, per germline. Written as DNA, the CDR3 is TGTGCCAGCAGTTTGGTCTTCAGGGTTCGCTGGTATGGCTACACCTTC. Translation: CASSLVFRVRWYGYTF.

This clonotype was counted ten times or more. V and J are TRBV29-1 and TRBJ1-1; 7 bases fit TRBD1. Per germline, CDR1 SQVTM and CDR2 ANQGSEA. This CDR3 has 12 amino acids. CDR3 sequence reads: CSPYFGDSEAFF. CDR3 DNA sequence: TGCAGTCCCTATTTCGGGGACAGTGAAGCTTTCTTT.

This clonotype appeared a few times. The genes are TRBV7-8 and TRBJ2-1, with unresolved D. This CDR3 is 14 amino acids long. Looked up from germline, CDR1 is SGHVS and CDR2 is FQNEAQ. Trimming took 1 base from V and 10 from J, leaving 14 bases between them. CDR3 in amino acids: CASSLEAQRGEQFF. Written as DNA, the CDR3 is TGTGCCAGCAGCTTAGAGGCCCAACGTGGGGAGCAGTTCTTC.

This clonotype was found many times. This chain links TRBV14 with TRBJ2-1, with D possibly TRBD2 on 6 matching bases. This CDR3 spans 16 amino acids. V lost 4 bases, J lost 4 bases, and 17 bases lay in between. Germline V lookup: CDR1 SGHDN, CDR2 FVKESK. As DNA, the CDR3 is TGTGCCAGCAGCCCGACCCCCCCAGGGAGGTACAATGAGCAGTTCTTC. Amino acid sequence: CASSPTPPGRYNEQFF.

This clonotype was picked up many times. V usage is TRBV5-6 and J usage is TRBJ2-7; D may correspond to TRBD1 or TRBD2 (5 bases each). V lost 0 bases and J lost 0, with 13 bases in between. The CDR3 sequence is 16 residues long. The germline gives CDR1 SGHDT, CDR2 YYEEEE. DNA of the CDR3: TGTGCCAGCAGCTTGGTGACCCGTGGGACCTCCTACGAGCAGTACTTC. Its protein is CASSLVTRGTSYEQYF.

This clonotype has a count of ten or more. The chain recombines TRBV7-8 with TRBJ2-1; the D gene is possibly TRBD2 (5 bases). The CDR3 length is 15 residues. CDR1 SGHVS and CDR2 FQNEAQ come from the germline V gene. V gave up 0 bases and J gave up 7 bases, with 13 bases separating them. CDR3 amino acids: CASSLARLAGNEQFF. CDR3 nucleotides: TGTGCCAGCAGCTTAGCGAGGCTAGCTGGTAATGAGCAGTTCTTC.

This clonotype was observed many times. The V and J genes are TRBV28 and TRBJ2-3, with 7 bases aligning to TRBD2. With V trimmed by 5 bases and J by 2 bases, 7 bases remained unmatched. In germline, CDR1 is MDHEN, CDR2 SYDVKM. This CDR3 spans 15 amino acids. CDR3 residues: CASSPREAYTDTQYF. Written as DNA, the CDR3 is TGTGCCAGCAGTCCCCGGGAGGCCTACACAGATACGCAGTATTTT.

CDR3 in DNA: TGTGCCAGCAGCAGCCGGGCCCCACTCCGGGGAAAACTGTTTTTT. Its protein product is CASSSRAPLRGKLFF. The chain recombines TRBV21-1 with TRBJ1-4. TRBV21-1 is termed a pseudogene. The CDR3 totals 15 residues.

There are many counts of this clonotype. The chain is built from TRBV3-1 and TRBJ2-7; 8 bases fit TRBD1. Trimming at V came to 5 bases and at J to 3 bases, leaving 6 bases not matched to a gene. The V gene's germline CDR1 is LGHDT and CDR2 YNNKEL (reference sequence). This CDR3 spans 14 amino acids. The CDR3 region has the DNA TGTGCCAGCAGCTTAACAGGGGGATGCTACGAGCAGTACTTC. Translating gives CASSLTGGCYEQYF.